This TCR beta chain was obtained from a study of blood T cell repertoires in COVID-19. Study as a whole: Whether acute or convalescent, the COVID-19 samples came from the United States, Italy and Spain.

V shed 2 bases, J shed 0 bases, and the junction held 3 bases outside the gene matches. Germline CDR1 LNHDA, CDR2 SQIVND (reference sequence). The CDR3 extends over 16 amino acids. The assay was immunoSEQ multiplex PCR, and TCRdb's table has in-frame clones only and misses some. The repertoire holds approximately 260,000 clones, around 86% seen once, with 9.5% to 15% in the top ten. The chain uses TRBV19 and TRBJ2-3; 9 nucleotides agree with TRBD2. The sequence was collected from a woman aged 55-75 years with active or convalescent COVID-19. Source material: peripheral blood. The CDR3 loop reads CASSIMAGGSTDTQYF. The CDR3 nucleotides are TGTGCCAGTAGTATAATGGCGGGGGGGAGCACAGATACGCAGTATTTT.